This T cell receptor (beta chain) was observed in a study of cytomegalovirus exposure and HLA in healthy donors. Overall study context: A previous analysis identified 95 million to 130 million unique TCR beta sequences derived from some 170 million T cells.

Both 60 Vbeta primers and 13 Jbeta primers went into the PCR. Measured with immunoSEQ multiplex PCR; TCRdb has only the in-frame clones, and not every one. In the table there are fewer than 200,000 clones, about four fifths of which are singletons. Concerning this clone itself: Its antigen is as yet unknown.

Study outcomes and limitations: A likely sequencing artifact accounted for one observed cluster of highly shared sequence variants. Later, an analysis found that common viral pathogens appeared to be linked with several of the most significant clusters.

Germline CDR1 is SEHNR and CDR2 is FQNEAQ (reference sequence). V was shortened by 0 bases and J by 5 bases, with 13 bases between the two germline ends. This CDR3 spans 15 amino acids. The chain is built from TRBV7-9 and TRBJ2-5, with D perhaps matching TRBD2 (7 bases). The sample consisted of PBMCs. The TCR sequence derives from a woman in her late teens or twenties in good health and CMV-seropositive. The CDR3, as DNA: TGTGCCAGCAGCTTAGCGGGGGGGCTCCGGGAGACCCAGTACTTC. Translated: CASSLAGGLRETQYF.